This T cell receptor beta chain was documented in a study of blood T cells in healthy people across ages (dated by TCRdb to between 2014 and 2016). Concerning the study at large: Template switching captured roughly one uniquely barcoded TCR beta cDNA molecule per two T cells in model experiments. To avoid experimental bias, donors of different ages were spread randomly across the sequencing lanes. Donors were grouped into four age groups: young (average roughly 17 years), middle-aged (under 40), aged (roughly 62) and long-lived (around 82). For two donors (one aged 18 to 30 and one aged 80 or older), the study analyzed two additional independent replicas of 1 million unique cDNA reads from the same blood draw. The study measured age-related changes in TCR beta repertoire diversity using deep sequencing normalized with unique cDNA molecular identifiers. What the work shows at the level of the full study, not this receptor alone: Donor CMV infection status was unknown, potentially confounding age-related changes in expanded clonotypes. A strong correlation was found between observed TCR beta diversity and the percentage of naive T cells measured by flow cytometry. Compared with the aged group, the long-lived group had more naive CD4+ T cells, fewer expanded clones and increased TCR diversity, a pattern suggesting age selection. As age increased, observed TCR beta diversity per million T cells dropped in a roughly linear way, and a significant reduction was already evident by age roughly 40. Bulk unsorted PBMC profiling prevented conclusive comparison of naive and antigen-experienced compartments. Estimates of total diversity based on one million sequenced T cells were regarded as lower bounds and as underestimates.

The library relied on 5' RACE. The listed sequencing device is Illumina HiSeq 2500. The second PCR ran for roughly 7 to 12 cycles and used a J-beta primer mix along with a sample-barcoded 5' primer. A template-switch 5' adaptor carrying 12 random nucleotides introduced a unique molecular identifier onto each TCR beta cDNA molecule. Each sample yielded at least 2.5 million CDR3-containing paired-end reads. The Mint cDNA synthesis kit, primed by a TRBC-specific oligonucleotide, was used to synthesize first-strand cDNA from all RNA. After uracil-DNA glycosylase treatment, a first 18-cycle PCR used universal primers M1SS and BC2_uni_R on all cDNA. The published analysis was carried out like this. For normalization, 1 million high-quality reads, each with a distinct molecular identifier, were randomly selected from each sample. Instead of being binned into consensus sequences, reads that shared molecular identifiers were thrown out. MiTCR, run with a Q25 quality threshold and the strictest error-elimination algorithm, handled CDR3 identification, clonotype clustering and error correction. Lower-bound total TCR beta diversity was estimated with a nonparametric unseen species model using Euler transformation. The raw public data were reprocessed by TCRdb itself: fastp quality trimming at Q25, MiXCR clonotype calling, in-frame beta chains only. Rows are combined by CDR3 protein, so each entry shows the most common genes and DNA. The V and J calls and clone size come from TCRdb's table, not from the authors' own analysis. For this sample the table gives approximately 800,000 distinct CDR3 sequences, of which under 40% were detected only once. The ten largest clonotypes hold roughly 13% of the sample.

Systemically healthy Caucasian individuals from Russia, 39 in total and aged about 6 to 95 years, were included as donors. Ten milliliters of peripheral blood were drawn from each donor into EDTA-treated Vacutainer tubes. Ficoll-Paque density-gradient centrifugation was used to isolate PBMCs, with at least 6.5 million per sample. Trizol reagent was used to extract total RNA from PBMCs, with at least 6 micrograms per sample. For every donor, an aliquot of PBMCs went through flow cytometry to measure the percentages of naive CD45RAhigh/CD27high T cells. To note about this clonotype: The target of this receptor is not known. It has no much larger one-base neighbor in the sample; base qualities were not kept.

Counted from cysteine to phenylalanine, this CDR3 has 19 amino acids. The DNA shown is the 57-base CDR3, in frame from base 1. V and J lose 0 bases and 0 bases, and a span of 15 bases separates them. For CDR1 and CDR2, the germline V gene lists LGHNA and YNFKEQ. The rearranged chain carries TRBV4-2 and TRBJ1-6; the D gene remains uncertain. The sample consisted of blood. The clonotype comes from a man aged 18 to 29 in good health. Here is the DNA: TGTGCCAGCAGCCAAGATATCGACCGGAGTAGCTCCTATAATTCACCCCTCCACTTT. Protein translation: CASSQDIDRSSSYNSPLHF.